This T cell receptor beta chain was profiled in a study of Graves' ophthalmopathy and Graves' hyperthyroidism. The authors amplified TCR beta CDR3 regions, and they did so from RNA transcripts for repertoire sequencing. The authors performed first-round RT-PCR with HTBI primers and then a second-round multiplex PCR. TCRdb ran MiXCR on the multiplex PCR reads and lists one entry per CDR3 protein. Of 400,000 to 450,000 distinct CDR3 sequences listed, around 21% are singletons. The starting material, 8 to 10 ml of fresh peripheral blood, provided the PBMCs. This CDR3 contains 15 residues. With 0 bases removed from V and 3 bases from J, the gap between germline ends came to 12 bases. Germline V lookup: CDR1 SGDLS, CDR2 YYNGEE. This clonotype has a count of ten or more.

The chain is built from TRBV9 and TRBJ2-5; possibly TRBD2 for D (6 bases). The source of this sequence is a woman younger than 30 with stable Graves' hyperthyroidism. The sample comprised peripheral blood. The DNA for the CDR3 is TGTGCCAGCAGCGTAGCTGCCAGGGAGGAAGAGACCCAGTACTTC. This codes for CASSVAAREEETQYF.